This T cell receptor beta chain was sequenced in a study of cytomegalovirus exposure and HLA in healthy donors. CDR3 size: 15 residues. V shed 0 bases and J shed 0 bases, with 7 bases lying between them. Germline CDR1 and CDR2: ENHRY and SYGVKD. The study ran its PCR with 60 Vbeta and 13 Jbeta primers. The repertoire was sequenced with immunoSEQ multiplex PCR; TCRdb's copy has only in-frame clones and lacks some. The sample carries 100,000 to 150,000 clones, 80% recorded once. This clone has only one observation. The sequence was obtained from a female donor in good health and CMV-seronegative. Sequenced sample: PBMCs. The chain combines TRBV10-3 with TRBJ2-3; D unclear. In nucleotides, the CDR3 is TGTGCCATCAGTGAGTCGCCCACTAGCACAGATACGCAGTATTTT. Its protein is CAISESPTSTDTQYF.